The rows below give T cell receptor beta chains drawn from one sample of a study of graft-versus-host responses after intestinal transplantation. These receptors' targets are unknown. Generated by immunoSEQ multiplex PCR, the TCRdb table keeps only in-frame clones and is missing some. Altogether tens of thousands of clones are present, roughly 90% being singletons, with the ten largest covering around 0.11%. The source was unstimulated CD4+ T cells sorted from spleen or lymph node cells, collected before intestinal transplant. The receptors come from a human donor who received an intestinal transplant. Each CDR3 is given without its conserved first and last residue. Fields, in order: V gene, J gene, CDR3 length, clone size, CDR3 protein. Clone size is shown for a subset of rows, as once, few, many or a class of expanded clone.

V: TRBV5-1
J: TRBJ2-1
length: 12
size: -
CDR3: ASRPETGYNEQF

V: TRBV7-8
J: TRBJ2-5
length: 12
size: once
CDR3: ASTLAGGYETQY

V: TRBV5-6
J: TRBJ1-6
length: 13
size: -
CDR3: ASSLDRLNNSPLH

V: TRBV27
J: TRBJ1-5
length: 14
size: -
CDR3: ASSSLGQGGNQPQH

V: TRBV9
J: TRBJ1-1
length: 13
size: -
CDR3: ASSEADRVNTEAF

V: TRBV5-4
J: TRBJ2-7
length: 10
size: -
CDR3: ASSLGQYEQY

V: TRBV2
J: TRBJ2-5
length: 12
size: -
CDR3: ASSVLAGGETQY

V: TRBV4-1
J: TRBJ1-3
length: 13
size: -
CDR3: ASSRVGSSGNTIY

V: TRBV5-1
J: TRBJ1-2
length: 11
size: -
CDR3: ASSLAVNYGYT

V: TRBV5-4
J: TRBJ2-3
length: 15
size: -
CDR3: ASSSRLTGSGTDTQY

V: TRBV7-8
J: TRBJ2-3
length: 13
size: -
CDR3: ASSSGWRTVDTQY

V: TRBV9
J: TRBJ1-5
length: 11
size: -
CDR3: ASSRGGSQPQH

V: TRBV19
J: TRBJ1-1
length: 12
size: -
CDR3: ASRSSGESAEAF

V: TRBV7-3
J: TRBJ1-1
length: 15
size: -
CDR3: ASSPPIRVTLNTEAF

V: TRBV11-2
J: TRBJ1-1
length: 14
size: -
CDR3: ASSLDGGGRNTEAF